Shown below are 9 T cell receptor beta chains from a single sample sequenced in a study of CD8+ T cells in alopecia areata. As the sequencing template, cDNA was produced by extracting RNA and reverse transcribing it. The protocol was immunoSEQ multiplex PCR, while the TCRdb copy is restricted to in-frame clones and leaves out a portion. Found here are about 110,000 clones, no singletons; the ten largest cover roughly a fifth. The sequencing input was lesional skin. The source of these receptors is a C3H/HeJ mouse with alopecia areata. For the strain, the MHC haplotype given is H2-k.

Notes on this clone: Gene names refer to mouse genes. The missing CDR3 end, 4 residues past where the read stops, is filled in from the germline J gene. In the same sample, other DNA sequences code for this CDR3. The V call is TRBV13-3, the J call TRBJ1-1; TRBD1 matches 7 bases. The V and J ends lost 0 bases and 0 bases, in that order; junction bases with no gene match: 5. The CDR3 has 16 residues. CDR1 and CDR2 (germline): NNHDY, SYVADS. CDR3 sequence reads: CASSDAAGTANTEVFF. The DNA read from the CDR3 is TGTGCCAGCAGTGATGCAGCTGGGACAGCAAACACA.

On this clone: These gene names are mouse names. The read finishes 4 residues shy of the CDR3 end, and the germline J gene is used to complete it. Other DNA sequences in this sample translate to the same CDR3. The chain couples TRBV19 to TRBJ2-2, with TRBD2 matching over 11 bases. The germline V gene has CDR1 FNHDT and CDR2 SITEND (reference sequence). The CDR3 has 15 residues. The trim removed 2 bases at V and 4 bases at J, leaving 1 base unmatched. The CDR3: CASSIGTGGTGQLYF. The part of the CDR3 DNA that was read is TGTGCCAGCAGTATCGGGACTGGGGGCACCGGG.

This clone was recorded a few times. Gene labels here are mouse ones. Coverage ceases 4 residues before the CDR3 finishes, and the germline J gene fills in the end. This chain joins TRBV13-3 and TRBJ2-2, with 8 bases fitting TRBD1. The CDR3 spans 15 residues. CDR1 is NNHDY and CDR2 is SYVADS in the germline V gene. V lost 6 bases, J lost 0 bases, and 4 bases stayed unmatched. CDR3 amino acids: CASKDRDANTGQLYF. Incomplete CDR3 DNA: TGTGCCAGCAAGGACAGGGATGCAAACACCGGG. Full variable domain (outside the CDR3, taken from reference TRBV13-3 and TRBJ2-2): EAAVTQSPRSKVAVTGGKVTLSCHQTNNHDYMYWYRQDTGHGLRLIHYSYVADSTEKGDIPDGYKASRPSQENFSLILELASLSQTAVYFCASKDRDANTGQLYFGEGSKLTVL.

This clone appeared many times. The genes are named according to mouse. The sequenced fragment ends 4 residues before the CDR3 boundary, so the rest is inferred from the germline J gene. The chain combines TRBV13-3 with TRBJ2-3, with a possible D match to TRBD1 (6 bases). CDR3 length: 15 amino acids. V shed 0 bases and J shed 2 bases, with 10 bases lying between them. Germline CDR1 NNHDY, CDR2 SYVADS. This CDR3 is CASSDAHRVAETLYF. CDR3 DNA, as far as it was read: TGTGCCAGCAGTGATGCTCACAGGGTTGCAGAA.

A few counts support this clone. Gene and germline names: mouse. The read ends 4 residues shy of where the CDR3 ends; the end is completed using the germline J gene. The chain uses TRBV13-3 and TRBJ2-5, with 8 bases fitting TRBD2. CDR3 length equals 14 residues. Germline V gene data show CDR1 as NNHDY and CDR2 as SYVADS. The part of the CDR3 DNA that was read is TGTGCCAGCAGTTATGGACTGGGCAAAGAC. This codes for CASSYGLGKD. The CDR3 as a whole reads CASSYGLGKDTQYF. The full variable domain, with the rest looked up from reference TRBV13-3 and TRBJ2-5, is EAAVTQSPRSKVAVTGGKVTLSCHQTNNHDYMYWYRQDTGHGLRLIHYSYVADSTEKGDIPDGYKASRPSQENFSLILELASLSQTAVYFCASSYGLGKDTQYFGPGTRLLVL.

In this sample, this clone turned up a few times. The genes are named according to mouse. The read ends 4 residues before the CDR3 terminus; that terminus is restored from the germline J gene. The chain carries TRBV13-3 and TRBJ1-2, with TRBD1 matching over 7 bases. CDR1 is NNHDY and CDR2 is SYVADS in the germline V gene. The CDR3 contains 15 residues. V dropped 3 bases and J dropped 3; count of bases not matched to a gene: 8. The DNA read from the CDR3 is TGTGCCAGCAGTGGCCTAGGGGGCGCTTACTCC. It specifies CASSGLGGAYS. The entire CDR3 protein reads CASSGLGGAYSDYTF.

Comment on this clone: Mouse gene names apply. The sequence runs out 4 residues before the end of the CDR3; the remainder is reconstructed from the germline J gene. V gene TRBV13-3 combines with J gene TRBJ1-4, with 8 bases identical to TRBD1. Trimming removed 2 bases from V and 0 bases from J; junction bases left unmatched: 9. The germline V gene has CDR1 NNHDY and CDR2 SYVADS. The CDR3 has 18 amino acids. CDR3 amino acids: CASSDPRTGGFSNERLFF. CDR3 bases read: TGTGCCAGCAGTGACCCTCGCACAGGGGGATTTTCCAACGAA.

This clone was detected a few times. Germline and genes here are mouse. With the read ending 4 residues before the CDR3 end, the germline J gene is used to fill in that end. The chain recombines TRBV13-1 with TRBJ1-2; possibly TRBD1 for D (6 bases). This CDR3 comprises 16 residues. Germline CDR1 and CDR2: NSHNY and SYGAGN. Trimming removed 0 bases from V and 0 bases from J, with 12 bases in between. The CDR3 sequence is CASSDARDNANSDYTF. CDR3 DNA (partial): TGTGCCAGCAGTGATGCCCGGGACAATGCAAACTCC.

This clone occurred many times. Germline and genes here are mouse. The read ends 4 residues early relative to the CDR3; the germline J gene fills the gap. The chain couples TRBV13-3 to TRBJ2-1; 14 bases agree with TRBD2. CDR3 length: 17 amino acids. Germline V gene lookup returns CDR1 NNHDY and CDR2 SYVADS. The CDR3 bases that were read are TGTGCCAGCAGTGATGCGGGGACTGGGGGGGCGCCGGCT. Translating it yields CASSDAGTGGAPA. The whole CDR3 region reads CASSDAGTGGAPAEQFF.